This TCR beta chain was captured by sequencing in a study of response to subunit inactivated influenza vaccine. There are 14 residues in the CDR3. CDR1 DFQATT and CDR2 SNEGSKA come from the germline V gene (reference sequence). V lost 2 bases, J lost 5 bases, and 15 bases lay in between. TCRdb passed the RT-PCR reads through MiXCR, listing each CDR3 protein once. The profile covers over 750,000 distinct CDR3 sequences, with less than 25% appearing a single time and about a tenth taken by the ten largest. Study findings and constraints: Authors suggested that a seasonal influenza vaccination recruits few new T cells each time.

This clonotype came up a few times. Its antigen is currently unknown. The sequence derives from a man between 45 and 60 years old who received an inactivated influenza vaccine. Source: PBMCs from blood, taken 5 to 6 days after vaccination. The rearrangement links TRBV20-1 to TRBJ2-5, with D perhaps being TRBD1 or TRBD2 (6 bases each). Here the CDR3 reads CSARSGAKGETQYF. The DNA of the CDR3 is TGCAGTGCTAGATCGGGGGCGAAGGGGGAGACCCAGTACTTC.